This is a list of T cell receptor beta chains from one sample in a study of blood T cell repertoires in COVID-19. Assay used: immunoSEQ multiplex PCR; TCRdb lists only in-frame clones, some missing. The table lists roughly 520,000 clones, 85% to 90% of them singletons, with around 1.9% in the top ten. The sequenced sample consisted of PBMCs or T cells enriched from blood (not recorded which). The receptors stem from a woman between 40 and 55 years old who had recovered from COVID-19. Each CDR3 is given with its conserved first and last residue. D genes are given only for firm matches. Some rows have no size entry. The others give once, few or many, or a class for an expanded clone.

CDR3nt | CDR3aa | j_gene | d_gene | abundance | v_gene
TGTGCCAGCAGCTTGGTACAGGCACCTGGCGAGCAGTACTTC | CASSLVQAPGEQYF | TRBJ2-7 | . | few | TRBV5-8
TGTGCCAGCAGCTTAAGTGGGACTAGCTACCACGAGCAGTACTTC | CASSLSGTSYHEQYF | TRBJ2-7 | TRBD2 | once | TRBV7-2
TGCGCCAGCAGCCAAGATGGGAGGGGGAACTATGGCTACACCTTC | CASSQDGRGNYGYTF | TRBJ1-2 | . | once | TRBV4-3
TGCGCCAGCAGCTTGAGTATAAGGGACAGGGGGGATACGCAGTATTTT | CASSLSIRDRGDTQYF | TRBJ2-3 | TRBD1 | . | TRBV5-1
TGTGCCAGCAGCGTAGATGCGGGCCCCTACGAGCAGTACTTC | CASSVDAGPYEQYF | TRBJ2-7 | . | few | TRBV9
TGCGCCAGCAGCCAAGATACGGTCTTGGACTATGGCTACACCTTC | CASSQDTVLDYGYTF | TRBJ1-2 | . | . | TRBV4-1
TGCACCGGGGGGGGCGGCGGGGAAAAACTGTTTTTT | CTGGGGGEKLFF | TRBJ1-4 | . | . | TRBV29-1
TGTGCCAGCAGCCCCCGCGGACACTATGTGAACACTGAAGCTTTCTTT | CASSPRGHYVNTEAFF | TRBJ1-1 | . | . | TRBV5-6
TGTGCCAGCAGTTACACATACGGGACTAGCCCCGGGGAGCTGTTTTTT | CASSYTYGTSPGELFF | TRBJ2-2 | TRBD2 | . | TRBV6-2/TRBV6-3
TGTGCCAGCAGTGACAGGGTTCCGGGACTAGCGGGAGGGCCCTCCTACGAGCAGTACTTC | CASSDRVPGLAGGPSYEQYF | TRBJ2-7 | TRBD2 | . | TRBV6-1
TGTGCCAGCAGCTTAGGATGGGGAAGGACAGTCGATGAGCAGTTCTTC | CASSLGWGRTVDEQFF | TRBJ2-1 | . | once | TRBV7-7
TGTGCCAGCAGCCAAGTACCGCTGGGGGACAGCGGCTATGGCTACACCTTC | CASSQVPLGDSGYGYTF | TRBJ1-2 | TRBD1 | once | TRBV3-1/TRBV3-2
TGTGCCAGCAGCGGGACAGGGCGTGGGCAGTACTTC | CASSGTGRGQYF | TRBJ2-7 | TRBD1 | . | TRBV12-3/TRBV12-4
TGTGCCAGCAGTGTGGGACAGTTCACTGAAGCTTTCTTT | CASSVGQFTEAFF | TRBJ1-1 | TRBD1 | . | TRBV2
TGTGCCAGCACCGCCCCGGGGAGGGAGACCCAGTACTTC | CASTAPGRETQYF | TRBJ2-5 | . | few | TRBV3-1/TRBV3-2
TGTGCCATCAGTGAAGCCCTCGGACTGTTCTCCTACGAGCAGTACTTC | CAISEALGLFSYEQYF | TRBJ2-7 | . | . | TRBV10-3
TGTGCCAGCAGTGGGGCAGGGTACGAGCAGTACTTC | CASSGAGYEQYF | TRBJ2-7 | . | . | TRBV25-1
TGCAGCGTAACAGGGCAGGGACAGCCCCAGCATTTT | CSVTGQGQPQHF | TRBJ1-5 | . | . | TRBV29-1
TGTGCCAGCTCACAGGGGGCAGCCTACGAGCAGTACTTC | CASSQGAAYEQYF | TRBJ2-7 | TRBD1 | . | TRBV18
TGTGCCACCAGCAGAGACCGGTCCCGAAACCCACTAGCCAAAAACATTCAGTACTTC | CATSRDRSRNPLAKNIQYF | TRBJ2-4 | . | . | TRBV15
TGTGCCAGCAGTTTATCGGGGGGATCCTACGAGCAGTACTTC | CASSLSGGSYEQYF | TRBJ2-7 | . | . | TRBV27
TGTGCCAGCAGTCCCCGGACAGGTCTCTACAATGAGCAGTTCTTC | CASSPRTGLYNEQFF | TRBJ2-1 | TRBD1 | . | TRBV27
TGCGCCAGCAGCTTGTATCCAGGGGATGAAAAACTGTTTTTT | CASSLYPGDEKLFF | TRBJ1-4 | . | . | TRBV5-1
TGTGCCTGGAGTTTCCCAGGGGTTGGCGGCTACACCTTC | CAWSFPGVGGYTF | TRBJ1-2 | . | . | TRBV30
TGTGCCAGCAGCGCCGGGACAGCTAACTACGAGCAGTACTTC | CASSAGTANYEQYF | TRBJ2-7 | TRBD1 | . | TRBV9
TGTGCCAGCAGCCCGACACGGGAGAGCAATCAGCCCCAGCATTTT | CASSPTRESNQPQHF | TRBJ1-5 | . | . | TRBV7-2
TGTGCCACCGAGGCTAGCGCCGTCGCGGGGAGGGATACGCAGTATTTT | CATEASAVAGRDTQYF | TRBJ2-3 | . | . | TRBV7-8
TGTGCCAGCAGCCCTCTCGGACTAGACAACAATGAGCAGTTCTTC | CASSPLGLDNNEQFF | TRBJ2-1 | TRBD2 | once | TRBV7-2
TGTGCCAGCTCACCACGGGCAGACCCGTTATTCGACACTGAAGCTTTCTTT | CASSPRADPLFDTEAFF | TRBJ1-1 | . | . | TRBV18
TGTGCCAGCAGCGTAGGGTCGGGGTTCAATCAGCCCCAGCATTTT | CASSVGSGFNQPQHF | TRBJ1-5 | . | . | TRBV9
TGTGCCAGCAGCTCCCGAGGGACTAGCGGGAGCCCTTCCTACAATGAGCAGTTCTTC | CASSSRGTSGSPSYNEQFF | TRBJ2-1 | TRBD2 | . | TRBV9
TGTGCCAGCAGGCCGTCTCGGAGGGCCCATAATGAGCAGTTCTTC | CASRPSRRAHNEQFF | TRBJ2-1 | . | . | TRBV6-5
TGTGCCAGCTCACCGTCCTTCGACACTGAAGCTTTCTTT | CASSPSFDTEAFF | TRBJ1-1 | . | once | TRBV18